This paragraph reports one T cell receptor (beta chain). Its antigen is not identified. Authors' methods: ImmunoSEQ supplied junction-only sequences lacking quality scores, so filtering was different. Profiling relied on immunoSEQ multiplex PCR, and the TCRdb table lists in-frame clones only, not all of them. That table gives V, J and clone size, and the DNA gave D and trimming. This sample carries about 2.4 million clones, 90% to 95% of them seen once, and the ten largest clones take under 0.15%. This CDR3 has 14 amino acids. V was pared by 4 bases and J by 10 bases, with 19 bases between. In germline, CDR1 is MDHEN, CDR2 SYDVKM. The data belong to a study of shared clonotypes between healthy human individuals. Overall study: The study used three CD4 naive, three CD4 memory, two CD8 naive and one CD8 memory plate per donor. Whole-study results and caveats: Rarefaction indicated that sorted-subset sequencing remained incomplete although depth was large.

V usage is TRBV28 and J usage is TRBJ1-2; no firm D call. Source material: naive CD4+ T cells sorted from blood. The subset denotes: CD45RA+ positively selected. The source is a man between 18 and 29 years old in good health. This CDR3 reads CASSSPGPKGDYTF. The DNA for the CDR3 is TGTGCCAGCAGTTCCCCCGGGCCCAAGGGTGACTACACCTTC.